This T cell receptor beta chain was sequenced during a study of stem cell transplantation in POMP-related autoinflammatory disease. Study in general: Defective thymoproteasomes were hypothesized to impair CD8+ T-cell positive selection.

As to this clone: The antigen is unknown.

The protocol was immunoSEQ multiplex PCR, while the TCRdb copy is restricted to in-frame clones and leaves out a portion. The table includes several thousand clones, about four fifths detected once. General observations from the study: In PRAID patients, the number of distinct TRB V-J gene pairings was restricted. In patients with PRAID, every analyzed T-cell subset tended to show lower diversity and higher clonality.

The J segment lost 5 bases and the V segment lost 5 bases, leaving 5 bases of the junction unmatched. Germline V CDR1 and CDR2: MNHNY, SVGAGI (reference sequence). This CDR3 is 13 amino acids long. The receptor was derived from a human donor in good health. The chain uses TRBV6-6 and TRBJ1-1; 7 bases line up with TRBD1. The source material was a CXCR5-defined cell subset from PBMCs. The CDR3 DNA reads as TGTGCCAGCAGTAGGACAGGTCGGACTGAAGCTTTCTTT. It codes for CASSRTGRTEAFF.